This TCR beta chain was retrieved from a study of T-cell memory formation after mild COVID-19. Study-level information: Largely, TCR clusters stayed within a single donor.

A word on this clonotype: Its antigen is unidentified.

Study-wide results and limits: A subset of responding clones appeared in pre-infection memory, suggesting cross-reactive memory joined. CD4+ contracting clones were mainly CM and EM; CD8+ ones, EMRA.

V was clipped by 1 base and J by 4 bases, with 10 bases between them. The CDR3 sequence is 13 residues long. CDR1 is DFQATT and CDR2 is SNEGSKA in the germline V gene (reference sequence). Sample barcodes and UMIs were carried by the TCR alpha and TCR beta cDNA libraries that 5'RACE generated with constant-segment primers. TCRdb recomputed calls from the 5' RACE reads with MiXCR, one row per CDR3 protein. Among roughly 170,000 distinct CDR3 sequences listed, 15% to 20% were seen once. The sequence derives from a man between 18 and 35 years old who had mild COVID-19 (a few samples of this study predate the infection). Cell type and time point are not known. Sequencing was done on a sample of PBMCs or a T cell subset sorted from them (not recorded which). V gene TRBV20-1 combines with J gene TRBJ2-5; D ambiguous. CDR3 nucleotides: TGCAGTGCTAGAGTAACGGGTGGAGAGACCCAGTACTTC. Translating gives CSARVTGGETQYF.